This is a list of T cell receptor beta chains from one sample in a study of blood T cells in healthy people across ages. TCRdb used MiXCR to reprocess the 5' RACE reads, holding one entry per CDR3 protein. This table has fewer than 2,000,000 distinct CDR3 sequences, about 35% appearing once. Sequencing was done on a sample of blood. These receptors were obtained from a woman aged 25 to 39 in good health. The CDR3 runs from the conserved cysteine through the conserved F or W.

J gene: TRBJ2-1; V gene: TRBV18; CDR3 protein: CASSSTQGPYNEQFF
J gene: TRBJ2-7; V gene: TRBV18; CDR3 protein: CAGSSGGHEQYF
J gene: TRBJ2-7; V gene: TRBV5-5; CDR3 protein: CASSIGLAAYEQYF
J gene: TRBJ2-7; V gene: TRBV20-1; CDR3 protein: CSARTGTGSNEQYF
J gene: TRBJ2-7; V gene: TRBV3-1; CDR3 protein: CASSHFQGYEQYF
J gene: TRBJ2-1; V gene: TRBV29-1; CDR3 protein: CSVETSGGNEQFF
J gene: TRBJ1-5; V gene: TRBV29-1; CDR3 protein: CSVEEEEGGPQPQHF
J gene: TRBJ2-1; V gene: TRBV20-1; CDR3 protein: CSARVMGQGENEQFF
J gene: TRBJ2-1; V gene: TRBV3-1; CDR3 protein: CASSQVVRGGFYNEQFF
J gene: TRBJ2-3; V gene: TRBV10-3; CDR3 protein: CAISGGSGDSDTQYF
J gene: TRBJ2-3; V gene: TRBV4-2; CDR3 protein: CASSQRGGGGLTDTQYF
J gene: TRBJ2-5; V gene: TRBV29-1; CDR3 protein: CSVGSGSLAETQYF
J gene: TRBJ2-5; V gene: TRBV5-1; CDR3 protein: CASSLPGGQETQYF
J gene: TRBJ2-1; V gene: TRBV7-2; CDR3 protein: CASAPLAAHNEQFF
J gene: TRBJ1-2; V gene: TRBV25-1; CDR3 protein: CASRGTGDSGYGYTF
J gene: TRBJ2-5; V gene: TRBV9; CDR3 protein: CASSRDSMETQYF
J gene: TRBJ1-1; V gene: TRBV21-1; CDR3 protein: CASSVSAPGFEAHTEAFF
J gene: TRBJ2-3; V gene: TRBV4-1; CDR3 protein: CASSGAGATSTDTQYF
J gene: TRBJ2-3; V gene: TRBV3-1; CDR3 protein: CASSQRGSSSTDTQYF
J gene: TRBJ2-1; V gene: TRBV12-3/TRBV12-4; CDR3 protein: CASSFFTAGYNEQFF
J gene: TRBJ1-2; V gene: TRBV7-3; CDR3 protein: CASSLGGEDYGYTF
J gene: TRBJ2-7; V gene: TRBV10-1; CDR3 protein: CASLLGLHSYEQYF
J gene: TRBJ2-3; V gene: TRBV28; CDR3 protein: CTSSRLAGGTDTQYF
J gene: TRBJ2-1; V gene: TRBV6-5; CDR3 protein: CASSHDNRGRLEQFF
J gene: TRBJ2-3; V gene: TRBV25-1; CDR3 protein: CASSETLEGHWNTDTQYF
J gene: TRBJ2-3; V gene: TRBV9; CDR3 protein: CASPPSGCTDTQYF
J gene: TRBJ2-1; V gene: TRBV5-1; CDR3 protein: CASSLGTSGGLLSYNEQFF
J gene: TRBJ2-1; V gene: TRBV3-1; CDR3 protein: CASSQDSQGREQFF
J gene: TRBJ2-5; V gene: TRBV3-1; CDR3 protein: CASSQSNARAQYF
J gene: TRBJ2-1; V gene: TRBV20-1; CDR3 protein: CSARDSEEGHNEQFF
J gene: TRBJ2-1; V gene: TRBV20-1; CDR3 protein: CSARPSGGLTYNEQFF
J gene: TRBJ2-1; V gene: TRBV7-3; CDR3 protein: CASSLIFGGAANEQFF
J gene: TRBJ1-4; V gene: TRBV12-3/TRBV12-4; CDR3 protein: CASSSDGIEKLFF
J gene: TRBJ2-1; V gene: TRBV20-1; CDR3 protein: CSASNSGRAYNEQFF
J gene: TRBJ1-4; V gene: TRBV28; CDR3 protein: CASGSPRSAEKLFF
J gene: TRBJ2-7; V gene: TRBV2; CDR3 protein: CASSESSALAGVEQYF
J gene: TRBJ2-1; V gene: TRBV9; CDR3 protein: CASTPGAGEVHEQFF
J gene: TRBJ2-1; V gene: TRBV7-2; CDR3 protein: CASSPGVGGGLRANEQFF
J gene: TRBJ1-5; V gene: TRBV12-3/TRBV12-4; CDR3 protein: CASTSQGGNNQPQHF
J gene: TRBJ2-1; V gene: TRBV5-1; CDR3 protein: CASSLKTDYNEQFF
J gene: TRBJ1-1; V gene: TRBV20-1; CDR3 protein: CSASGEIGRDTEAFF
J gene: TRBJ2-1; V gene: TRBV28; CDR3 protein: CASSLFIGGSFLFF
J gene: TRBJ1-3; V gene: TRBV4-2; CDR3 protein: CASSQEEGRFGNTIYF
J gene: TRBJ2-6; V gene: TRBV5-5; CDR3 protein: CASSLGTILYEGANVLTF
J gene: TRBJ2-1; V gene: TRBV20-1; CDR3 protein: CSARPRGGNEQFF